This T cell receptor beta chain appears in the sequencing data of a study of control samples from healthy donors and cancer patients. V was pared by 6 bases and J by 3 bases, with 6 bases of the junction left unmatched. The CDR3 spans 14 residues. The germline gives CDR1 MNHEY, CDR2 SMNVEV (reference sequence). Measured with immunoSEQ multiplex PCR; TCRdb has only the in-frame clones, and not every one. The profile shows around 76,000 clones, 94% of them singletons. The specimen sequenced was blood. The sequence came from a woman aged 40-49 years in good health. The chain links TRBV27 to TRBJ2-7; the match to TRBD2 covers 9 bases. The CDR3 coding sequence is TGTGCCAGCAGCCCCGGGACTAGCTTCTACGAGCAGTACTTC. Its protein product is CASSPGTSFYEQYF.